The 19 T cell receptor beta chains below were found in one sample sequenced in a study of shared clonotypes between healthy human individuals. Method: immunoSEQ multiplex PCR; TCRdb's copy keeps in-frame clones and lacks some. The sample contains some 790,000 clones, around 77% of which appear only once. The sample comprised memory CD4+ T cells sorted from blood. The subset: CD45RA-negative fraction. The receptors stem from a woman aged 25-40 years in good health.

The chain has TRBV5-6 and TRBJ1-3, with a weak D call TRBD1 (5 bases). The CDR3 is 15 residues long. V lost 2 bases, J lost 0 bases, and 9 bases lay in between. Germline loops: CDR1 SGHDT, CDR2 YYEEEE. The CDR3 nucleotides are TGTGCCAGCAGCTTTATGGGGGTCTCTGGAAACACCATATATTTT. Protein product: CASSFMGVSGNTIYF.

The chain links TRBV19 to TRBJ1-5, with D possibly being TRBD1 (5 bases). The germline gives CDR1 LNHDA, CDR2 SQIVND (reference sequence). The V end was cut by 0 bases, the J end by 3 bases, with 15 bases between. The CDR3 loop spans 17 amino acids. CDR3 sequence: CASSIESGTDINQPQHF. DNA for the CDR3: TGTGCCAGTAGTATAGAGAGTGGGACGGATATCAATCAGCCCCAGCATTTT.

The rearrangement links TRBV7-6 to TRBJ2-7; TRBD2 might be the D (6 bases). The CDR3 extends over 12 amino acids. Between the trimmed V and J ends, which lost 5 bases and 5 bases, there was a span of 10 bases. Per the germline V gene, CDR1 is SGHVS and CDR2 is FNYEAQ. CDR3 loop: CASSASDNEQYF. The CDR3 DNA reads as TGTGCCAGCAGCGCTAGCGACAACGAGCAGTACTTC.

The J gene is TRBJ2-7, the V gene TRBV5-1; TRBD2 matches 9 bases. V shed 0 bases, J shed 6 bases, and the junction held 10 bases outside the gene matches. This CDR3 comprises 16 residues. Germline V gene sequence: CDR1 SGHRS, CDR2 YFSETQ. The CDR3 is CASSLDLAGASLEQYF. In DNA, the CDR3 is TGCGCCAGCAGCTTGGATTTAGCGGGAGCCTCTCTCGAGCAGTACTTC.

The J gene is TRBJ2-6, the V gene TRBV10-3; 7 bases match TRBD1. The CDR3 runs 17 residues. Per germline, CDR1 ENHRY and CDR2 SYGVKD. The V segment lost 6 bases and the J segment 1 base; nucleotides outside the gene matches: 9. The CDR3 nucleotides read TGTGCCATCAGCCGGTCCCGGGACAGTTCTGGGGCCAACGTCCTGACTTTC. Its translation is CAISRSRDSSGANVLTF.

With regard to this clone: Different DNA sequences within this sample yield the same CDR3. This chain connects TRBV28 to TRBJ1-5; D is unresolved. The ends were cut back, 8 bases at V and 0 bases at J, with 5 bases in the middle. Germline V gene data show CDR1 as MDHEN and CDR2 as SYDVKM. The CDR3 totals 12 residues. This CDR3 is CASQDSNQPQHF. The CDR3 DNA is TGTGCCAGCCAGGATAGCAATCAGCCCCAGCATTTT.

The chain has TRBV11-2 and TRBJ1-4; 8 bases agree with TRBD1. Trimming took 5 bases from V and 7 from J; bases not matched to a gene: 6. Germline V CDR1 and CDR2: SGHAT, FQNNGV. CDR3 length: 14 amino acids. In DNA form, the CDR3 reads TGTGCCAGCAGCCCGCCAGGGGGCGGTGAAAAACTGTTTTTT. It specifies CASSPPGGGEKLFF.

This sequence joins TRBV28 and TRBJ1-5; 7 bases line up with TRBD1. Per the germline V gene, CDR1 is MDHEN and CDR2 is SYDVKM. Trimming cost V 5 bases and J 5 bases; bases outside gene matches: 3. This CDR3 is 13 amino acids long. DNA for the CDR3: TGTGCCAGCAGTCGGGACAGTCATCAGCCCCAGCATTTT. Its protein is CASSRDSHQPQHF.

CDR3 coding DNA: TGTGCCAGCAGTTTACGGCGGGGGGGGTCCGATACGCAGTATTTT. The encoded protein is CASSLRRGGSDTQYF. This chain links TRBV28 with TRBJ2-3, with 9 bases identical to TRBD2. Germline loops: CDR1 MDHEN, CDR2 SYDVKM. Trimming took 2 bases from V and 6 from J; bases not matched to a gene: 6. The CDR3 contains 15 residues.

This chain joins TRBV2 and TRBJ2-7; 9 positions agree with TRBD1. This CDR3 is 13 amino acids long. Per the germline V gene, CDR1 is SNHLY and CDR2 is FYNNEI. V lost 11 bases and J lost 6; bases outside the gene matches: 11. CDR3 nucleotide sequence: TGTGCCGGGAGGGACAGGGAGAGTTCCGAGCAGTACTTC. As protein: CAGRDRESSEQYF.

This chain links TRBV28 with TRBJ2-1, with 13 bases fitting TRBD2. Germline values: CDR1 MDHEN, CDR2 SYDVKM. With V trimmed by 7 bases and J by 7 bases, 4 bases remained unmatched. The CDR3 has 14 amino acids. The CDR3 nucleotides read TGTGCCAGCACAGGGACTAGCGGGAATAATGAGCAGTTCTTC. This codes for CASTGTSGNNEQFF.

The V call is TRBV28, the J call TRBJ2-7, with 8 bases fitting TRBD2. CDR3 size: 15 residues. CDR1 and CDR2 (germline): MDHEN, SYDVKM. V was pared by 5 bases and J by 5 bases, with 11 bases of the junction left unmatched. In nucleotides, the CDR3 is TGTGCCAGCAGTCGACCCGCGGGGGGTAGGCACGAGCAGTACTTC. Protein sequence: CASSRPAGGRHEQYF.

The J gene is TRBJ1-4, the V gene TRBV7-2; perhaps TRBD1 as D (5 bases). Trimming removed 8 bases at V and 5 bases at J, with 9 bases between. The CDR3 loop spans 12 amino acids. Germline CDR1 SGHTA, CDR2 FQGNSA. The CDR3 sequence is CASLGPNEKLFF. The CDR3 DNA reads as TGTGCCAGCTTGGGACCGAATGAAAAACTGTTTTTT.

This clone was observed a handful of times. The V gene is TRBV18, the J gene TRBJ2-7; TRBD1 agrees at 7 bases. The CDR3 is 15 amino acids. CDR1 and CDR2 (germline): KGHSH, LQKENI. With 6 bases clipped from V and 2 bases from J, the junction kept 10 bases outside the gene matches. The CDR3 region has the DNA TGTGCCAGCTCCTTAGGGACAGCCGGGGCCTACGAGCAGTACTTC. It translates to CASSLGTAGAYEQYF.

This clone came up once. A read error is possible here, since a much larger clone lies one base away. Other DNA sequences in the same sample also yield this CDR3. The chain employs TRBV20-1 and TRBJ1-1; D gene uncertain. This CDR3 is built from 11 residues. V was cut by 3 bases and J by 2 bases, with 4 bases left in between. Germline values: CDR1 DFQATT, CDR2 SNEGSKA (reference sequence). CDR3 amino acids: CSARENTEAFF. The CDR3 region has the DNA TGCAGTGCTAGGGAAAACACTGAAGCTTTCTTT.

V gene TRBV29-1 combines with J gene TRBJ2-7, with a tentative D call TRBD2 (6 bases). This CDR3 has 12 amino acids. Trimming took 4 bases from V and 0 from J, leaving 7 bases between them. The germline V gene encodes CDR1 SQVTM and CDR2 ANQGSEA. The DNA for the CDR3 is TGCAGCGTTGCGGGGGACTCCTACGAGCAGTACTTC. Translated: CSVAGDSYEQYF.

The chain is built from TRBV30 and TRBJ2-7; either TRBD1 or TRBD2 may supply D (5 bases each). Trimming took 1 base from V and 7 from J, leaving 17 bases between them. The CDR3 totals 14 residues. Germline CDR1 and CDR2: GTSNPN and SVGIG (reference sequence). CDR3 bases: TGTGCCTGGAGTGCCGGGACGGTGGGGCGGGAGCAGTACTTC. Its translation is CAWSAGTVGREQYF.

The chain recombines TRBV11-2 with TRBJ2-5, with 7 bases fitting TRBD2. Germline CDR1 and CDR2: SGHAT and FQNNGV. J was trimmed by 7 bases and V by 4 bases; bases with no gene match: 6. The CDR3 runs to 13 residues. The CDR3, as DNA: TGTGCCAGCAGCTCTAGCGGCCTGGGGACCCAGTACTTC. This sequence encodes CASSSSGLGTQYF.

Comments on this clone: Sequence at one end of the junction differs from germline and may be a read error. The CDR3 loop is CANSSQGWLGGYTF. CDR3 DNA sequence: TGTGCCAACAGTTCCCAGGGCTGGCTCGGTGGCTACACCTTC. The V and J genes are TRBV28 and TRBJ1-2; possibly TRBD1 for D (5 bases). The germline CDR1 and CDR2 sequences are MDHEN and SYDVKM. The CDR3 is made up of 14 amino acids.